This TCR beta chain was identified in a study of PD-L1 blockade in urothelial cancer. Overall study: Patients commenced atezolizumab around 2014, and it was given at 1,200 mg intravenously every 3 weeks. Analyses used blood from 3 weeks (second dose) and 6 weeks after treatment start.

Losses at the gene ends were 2 bases for V and 4 bases for J; bases not matched to a gene: 1. The CDR3 spans 14 residues. The germline V gene has CDR1 MNHEY and CDR2 SVGAGI. There were between 1 and 8 samples from each patient, taken pretreatment and on-treatment. Libraries were prepared by immunoSEQ multiplex PCR; TCRdb keeps only in-frame clonotypes and omits some of them. The sample includes some 35,000 clones, more than 80% of them seen just once. This sequence was found in a man between 65 and 85 years old with urothelial cancer. The sample in question was PBMCs, obtained around atezolizumab (anti-PD-L1) treatment. This chain connects TRBV6-5 to TRBJ2-5; 10 bases match TRBD1. DNA of the CDR3: TGTGCCAGCAGTTACGGGACAGGGGCAGAGACCCAGTACTTC. Its translation: CASSYGTGAETQYF.